This T cell receptor (beta chain) was sequenced for a study of tumor T cells in aggressive B-cell lymphoma (dated by TCRdb to the late 2010s). Library prep was done by the immunoSEQ multiplex PCR assay. TCRdb carries this immuneACCESS record with in-frame sequences only. Its versions omit some clonotypes, under half of them owing to an unresolved V gene in the studies checked, with the rest unexplained. A total of about 1,500 clones appear in this sample, approximately 91% of them only once. Of the sample, roughly 7% falls within the top ten clones. Turning to this clone: The clone's antigen remains unknown. No qualities accompany the bases; no much larger clone lies one base away.

The CDR3 runs 16 residues from the cysteine to the phenylalanine. Only CDR3 DNA is held: 48 bases, read in frame from base 1. Ends trimmed: V by 5 bases, J by 4 bases; bases unmatched to a gene: 7. Taken from the germline V gene, the CDR1 and CDR2 loops are SGHAT and FQNNGV. The receptor's source is an adult with diffuse large B cell lymphoma. In this chain, TRBV11-2 is recombined with TRBJ1-4, and 10 junctional nucleotides match TRBD1. The material sequenced was tumor tissue. The DNA sequence is as follows: TGTGCCAGCAGCACCCGGGACAGGGGTTATAATGAAAAACTGTTTTTT. This translates into CASSTRDRGYNEKLFF.